Listed here are 18 T cell receptor beta chains from one sample, sequenced in a study of T cell responses to AZD1222 COVID-19 vaccine. Some clones are missing from TCRdb's copy, which holds only in-frame ones; the method was immunoSEQ multiplex PCR. Found here are around 100,000 clones, more than 85% of them singletons; the top ten hold roughly 1.1%. Source: peripheral blood, taken on day 0 of AZD1222 vaccination. All receptors come from an adult in good health.

J is TRBJ2-7 and V is TRBV19, with 7 bases aligning to TRBD1. V was pared by 6 bases and J by 2 bases, with 4 bases of the junction left unmatched. This CDR3 region has 13 residues. The germline V gene has CDR1 LNHDA and CDR2 SQIVND (reference sequence). CDR3 in DNA: TGTGCCAGTAGAAAGACAGGGACCTACGAGCAGTACTTC. Encoded protein: CASRKTGTYEQYF.

The chain combines TRBV19 with TRBJ2-1; a possible D gene is TRBD2 (5 bases). Germline V gives CDR1 LNHDA, CDR2 SQIVND (reference sequence). The CDR3 totals 14 residues. V lost 3 bases to trimming and J lost 7 bases, with 13 bases between them. CDR3 DNA sequence: TGTGCCAGTAGTATTAGATCCGGGATAAATGAGCAGTTCTTC. Its protein is CASSIRSGINEQFF.

The chain recombines TRBV2 with TRBJ2-5; D gene uncertain. The ends were cut back, 6 bases at V and 5 bases at J, with 10 bases in the middle. The germline CDR1 and CDR2 sequences are SNHLY and FYNNEI. The CDR3 is 12 residues long. CDR3 loop: CASRGTMETQYF. For the CDR3, the DNA is TGTGCCAGCAGGGGCACTATGGAGACCCAGTACTTC.

The rearrangement joins TRBV11-3 to TRBJ2-5; weak D call: TRBD1 (7 bases). Germline V CDR1 and CDR2: SGHNT, YENEEA. The ends were cut back, 5 bases at V and 1 base at J, with 20 bases in the middle. This CDR3 is 17 amino acids long. The CDR3 DNA sequence: TGTGCCAGCAGCCGACAGGGTCCGGAGGGGCGCCAAGAGACCCAGTACTTC. This gives the protein CASSRQGPEGRQETQYF.

In nucleotides, the CDR3 is TGCGCCAGCAGCTTAGGGACAGCCGAGCAGTTCTTC. Translation: CASSLGTAEQFF. The rearrangement links TRBV5-1 to TRBJ2-1, with TRBD1 matching 7 bases. The germline V gene has CDR1 SGHRS and CDR2 YFSETQ. With V trimmed by 2 bases and J by 10 bases, 3 bases remained unmatched. CDR3 length equals 12 residues.

The chain is built from TRBV7-9 and TRBJ2-4; no clear D. The CDR3 is 14 amino acids. V lost 0 bases and J lost 9, with 12 bases in between. The germline CDR1 and CDR2 sequences are SEHNR and FQNEAQ (reference sequence). The CDR3 spells CASSLAPGATIQYF. The CDR3 DNA reads TGTGCCAGCAGCTTAGCGCCGGGTGCGACCATTCAGTACTTC.

V and J are TRBV28 and TRBJ1-5, with D possibly TRBD1 on 6 matching bases. This CDR3 spans 15 amino acids. Trimming stripped 2 bases from V and 5 bases from J, with 13 bases between. Germline CDR1 MDHEN, CDR2 SYDVKM. The CDR3 region has the DNA TGTGCCAGCAGTTTAACCGACAGGACGTATCAGCCCCAGCATTTT. Protein sequence: CASSLTDRTYQPQHF.

This chain's CDR3 is CASSLEQGAEAFF. The CDR3 coding sequence is TGCGCCAGCAGCTTGGAACAGGGGGCTGAAGCTTTCTTT. The rearrangement links TRBV5-1 to TRBJ1-1; 8 bases align to TRBD1. The CDR3 has 13 amino acids. The germline V gene encodes CDR1 SGHRS and CDR2 YFSETQ. The junction had 1 base not matched to a gene; V was cut back by 0 bases and J by 6 bases.

This chain connects TRBV19 to TRBJ2-4; tentatively, D is TRBD1 or TRBD2 (5 bases each). In germline, CDR1 is LNHDA, CDR2 SQIVND (reference sequence). There are 16 residues in the CDR3. Trimming removed 11 bases from V and 0 bases from J, with 20 bases in between. The CDR3 DNA is TGTGCCCGCACCGGGGCCTACCCTCTAGCCAAAAACATTCAGTACTTC. As protein: CARTGAYPLAKNIQYF.

V usage is TRBV9 and J usage is TRBJ2-7; 8 bases fit TRBD2. CDR3 length: 14 amino acids. V dropped 4 bases and J dropped 5; count of bases not matched to a gene: 8. Germline V gene sequence: CDR1 SGDLS, CDR2 YYNGEE. The CDR3 loop reads CASSPGTSIHEQYF. In DNA form, the CDR3 reads TGTGCCAGCAGCCCGGGGACTAGTATCCACGAGCAGTACTTC. Full variable domain (outside the CDR3, taken from reference TRBV9 and TRBJ2-7): DSGVTQTPKHLITATGQRVTLRCSPRSGDLSVYWYQQSLDQGLQFLIQYYNGEERAKGNILERFSAQQFPDLHSELNLSSLELGDSALYFCASSPGTSIHEQYFGPGTRLTVT.

This clone was counted between two and nine times. The J gene is TRBJ2-7, the V gene TRBV21-1; the D call TRBD1 from the table was never checked on the DNA. TRBV21-1 is a pseudogene segment. This CDR3 region has 15 residues. The CDR3 DNA reads as TGTGCCAGCAGCAAATGGACAGGGAGGACCTACGAGCAGTACTTC. Its protein is CASSKWTGRTYEQYF.

The gene calls are TRBV5-8 and TRBJ1-1; D ambiguous. The CDR3 loop spans 15 amino acids. Germline CDR1 is SGHTS and CDR2 is YDEGEE. V gave up 3 bases and J gave up 2 bases, with 14 bases separating them. The CDR3 protein is CASSSATWGNTEAFF. CDR3 in DNA: TGTGCCAGCAGCTCGGCCACATGGGGAAACACTGAAGCTTTCTTT.

The DNA of the CDR3 is TGTGCCAGCAGTTACTCGCGGACAGGGCCCTATGGCTACACCTTC. Protein sequence: CASSYSRTGPYGYTF. This chain connects TRBV6-5 to TRBJ1-2; 8 bases line up with TRBD1. With V trimmed by 0 bases and J by 4 bases, 4 bases remained unmatched. Germline V gives CDR1 MNHEY, CDR2 SVGAGI. This CDR3 has 15 residues.

This chain uses TRBV12-3 or TRBV12-4 with TRBJ1-2; unclear D gene. Trimming removed 3 bases from V and 4 bases from J, with 9 bases in between. This CDR3 is 13 amino acids long. The CDR3 loop is CASSFGVSYGYTF. For the CDR3, the DNA is TGTGCCAGCAGTTTCGGGGTATCCTATGGCTACACCTTC.

The V call is TRBV4-2, the J call TRBJ1-1, with 9 bases fitting TRBD1. After removal of 1 base from V and 5 bases from J, the junction contained 5 bases not matched to a gene. CDR1 LGHNA and CDR2 YNFKEQ come from the germline V gene. This CDR3 has 15 residues. The CDR3: CASSQATGGETEAFF. In nucleotides, the CDR3 is TGTGCCAGCAGCCAAGCGACAGGGGGTGAGACTGAAGCTTTCTTT.

The chain combines TRBV18 with TRBJ1-2; TRBD1 might be the D (5 bases). Germline V gene lookup returns CDR1 KGHSH and CDR2 LQKENI. CDR3 size: 12 residues. V dropped 4 bases and J dropped 2 bases, with 5 bases sitting between them. The DNA for the CDR3 is TGTGCCAGCTCACGGGGCAACTATGGCTACACCTTC. Its protein product is CASSRGNYGYTF.

The chain links TRBV24-1 to TRBJ2-5, with 8 bases that match TRBD1. Germline V gene lookup returns CDR1 KGHDR and CDR2 SFDVKD. This CDR3 has 15 residues. V was clipped by 3 bases and J by 2 bases; unmatched bases: 4. The CDR3 DNA follows: TGTGCCACCAGTGATGCCGGGACAGGACAAGAGACCCAGTACTTC. Translation gives CATSDAGTGQETQYF.

The V and J genes are TRBV18 and TRBJ1-4; tentative D call: TRBD1 (5 bases). CDR1 and CDR2 from the germline V gene are KGHSH and LQKENI. CDR3 length: 17 residues. V lost 3 bases and J lost 3, with 17 bases in between. This CDR3 is CASSPPNGASANEKLFF. The CDR3 DNA sequence: TGTGCCAGCTCACCGCCTAACGGGGCTTCAGCTAATGAAAAACTGTTTTTT.